This T cell receptor (beta chain) appears in the sequencing data of a study of T cells in Graves' hyperthyroidism and ophthalmopathy. Findings of the study overall: Most expanded thyroid clonotypes above 0.001 recurred in blood. By a 13 V-J model, ophthalmopathy was set apart from stable hyperthyroidism.

CDR3 length equals 14 residues. CDR1 SGHVS and CDR2 FNYEAQ come from the germline V gene. Deletions cut 5 bases from V and 10 bases from J, with 18 bases between. No ophthalmopathy progression within 18 months constituted stable Graves' hyperthyroidism. Each patient was aged 18 to 65 and had newly diagnosed hyperthyroidism of under 2 months' duration. The source material, RNA transcripts, was used to amplify TCR beta CDR3 regions. HTBI primers were employed in a first-round RT-PCR of the TCR CDR3. MiXCR was run by TCRdb on the multiplex PCR reads, yielding one entry per CDR3 protein. The data show roughly 400,000 distinct CDR3 sequences, more than 20% seen once. Concerning this clonotype itself: No antigen is known for it.

Sequencing was carried out using blood. This clonotype was sampled from a man aged 45 to 65 with Graves' hyperthyroidism. The chain couples TRBV7-6 to TRBJ2-1; possible D gene TRBD1, 5 bases. The CDR3 region has the DNA TGTGCCAGCAGCCATGCGCAGGGCTTAGGGGAGCAGTTCTTC. It encodes CASSHAQGLGEQFF.